Listed below are T cell receptor beta chains from one sample, sequenced in a study of blood T cell repertoires in COVID-19. The protocol was immunoSEQ multiplex PCR, while the TCRdb copy is restricted to in-frame clones and leaves out a portion. Among some 300,000 clones, approximately 89% were seen once, and the ten largest hold over 9%. Source material: PBMCs or T cells enriched from blood (not recorded which). These receptors came from a woman aged 40 to 50 who had recovered from COVID-19. CDR3s include the opening cysteine and the closing phenylalanine or tryptophan. Each record gives: J gene, D gene, clone size, CDR3 length, V gene, CDR3 DNA, CDR3 protein. A D gene is named only where the DNA matches it firmly. Size is stated for part of the rows, as once, few or many counts, or as a class when the clone is expanded.

>TRBJ2-1|TRBD2|.|14|TRBV5-1
TGCGCCAGCGTTCGACTAGCGGGGGGCGGTGAGCAGTTCTTC
CASVRLAGGGEQFF
>TRBJ2-3|TRBD1|.|16|TRBV13
TGTGCCAGCAGCTTATTTGACAGGGGTTTTACAGATACGCAGTATTTT
CASSLFDRGFTDTQYF
>TRBJ1-1|.|.|14|TRBV5-8
TGTGCCAGCAGCCCGGACATAGCCCGCCTCGAAGCTTTCTTT
CASSPDIARLEAFF
>TRBJ1-2|TRBD1|once|14|TRBV24-1
TGTGCCATCTCACAGCCGGGACAGATCTATGGCTACACCTTC
CAISQPGQIYGYTF
>TRBJ2-7|.|.|13|TRBV11-2
TGTGCCAGCAGCTTAGATCAGATCTACGAGCAGTACTTC
CASSLDQIYEQYF
>TRBJ2-1|.|.|13|TRBV19
TGTGCCAGTAGTATAGTGCACAGGAATGAGCAGTTCTTC
CASSIVHRNEQFF
>TRBJ2-1|TRBD2|.|15|TRBV6-5
TGTGCCAGCACCCCAACTAGCGGGACTTCCGATGAGCAGTTCTTC
CASTPTSGTSDEQFF
>TRBJ1-4|TRBD1|.|15|TRBV5-4
TGTGCCAGCAGCTTGGCCGGACAGGGGGCAGGAAAACTGTTTTTT
CASSLAGQGAGKLFF
>TRBJ1-2|.|.|16|TRBV16
TGTGCCAGCAGCCGACCGGGAACGCTCCAGCTATATGGCTACACCTTC
CASSRPGTLQLYGYTF
>TRBJ2-7|TRBD2|.|14|TRBV6-6
TGTGCCAGCATCTTCAGAGCGGGGGTTAACGAGCAGTACTTC
CASIFRAGVNEQYF
>TRBJ2-1|TRBD1|.|14|TRBV16
TGTGCCAGCAGCCAGCGACAGGGGCACAATGAGCAGTTCTTC
CASSQRQGHNEQFF
>TRBJ1-2|.|.|14|TRBV5-1
TGCGCCAGCAGCTCCGACACCTATAACTATGGCTACACCTTC
CASSSDTYNYGYTF
>TRBJ2-5|.|.|12|TRBV7-6
TGTGCCAGCAGCTTAGACGGGGAGACCCAGTACTTC
CASSLDGETQYF
>TRBJ1-2|TRBD1|few|15|TRBV6-5
TGTGCCAGCAGAAGCGCCGGGACAGCTAACTATGGCTACACCTTC
CASRSAGTANYGYTF
>TRBJ2-2|TRBD1|once|14|TRBV2
TGTGCCAGCAGTGGGACAGGGGTTCACGGGGAGCTGTTTTTT
CASSGTGVHGELFF
>TRBJ1-2|.|.|14|TRBV7-2
TGTGCCAGCAACCCAGGGCGATATAACTATGGCTACACCTTC
CASNPGRYNYGYTF
>TRBJ2-7|.|.|14|TRBV11-3
TGTGCCAGCAGCTTGTTGGCATCCTCCTACGAGCAGTACTTC
CASSLLASSYEQYF
>TRBJ1-1|.|.|14|TRBV10-1
TGCGCCAGCAGAAGAGATCGGGGGAGCGCTGAAGCTTTCTTT
CASRRDRGSAEAFF
>TRBJ2-1|TRBD2|few|17|TRBV7-2
TGTGCCAGCAGCCCCCGACCAACGGGACTAGCGGGGAATGAGCAGTTCTTC
CASSPRPTGLAGNEQFF
>TRBJ1-5|.|once|13|TRBV29-1
TGCAGCGCAGCGGTGGGAGGGGGTCAGCCCCAGCATTTT
CSAAVGGGQPQHF